The clone carrying this T cell receptor beta chain was detected many times. Unique molecular identifiers were used in preparing the TCRbeta library. In TCRdb, the PCR reads were re-called with MiXCR into one record per CDR3 protein. This repertoire shows around 71,000 distinct CDR3 sequences, 7.3% found once; its top ten account for approximately 2.3%. The entry originates in a study of T-cell reconstitution after alpha-beta-depleted transplantation in children. The CDR3 has 14 amino acids. The V and J ends lost 2 bases and 1 base respectively, with 8 bases between them. Germline V CDR1 and CDR2: MGHDK, SYGVNS.

This sequence originates from a human donor who donated a stem cell graft to a child with acute lymphoblastic leukemia. This sample comprised PBMCs from the stem cell graft donor, obtained from the stem cell graft. The rearrangement joins TRBV25-1 to TRBJ2-5; tentative D call: TRBD2 (5 bases). The CDR3: CASSEPGIQETQYF. DNA for the CDR3: TGTGCCAGCAGTGAACCGGGGATCCAAGAGACCCAGTACTTC.